Sequencing of this T cell receptor beta chain was carried out in a study of blood T cell repertoires in COVID-19. Study overall: Samples came from the United States, Italy and Spain, spanning acute and convalescent COVID-19.

Per the study methods: For nucleated cells, counts were estimated from reference gene primer amplification. Measured with immunoSEQ multiplex PCR; TCRdb has only the in-frame clones, and not every one. Clone size and the V and J calls come from that table; the DNA yielded D and trimming. The repertoire holds 130,000 or so clones, 60% to 75% seen once, with about 1.9% in the top ten. This CDR3 has 15 amino acids. The V gene's germline CDR1 is LNHDA and CDR2 SQIVND (reference sequence). V gave up 4 bases and J gave up 3 bases, with 16 bases separating them. The sequence came from a woman in her seventies with acute or convalescent COVID-19. The gene calls are TRBV19 and TRBJ2-7, with D tentatively TRBD2 (5 bases). Sequencing was done on a sample of peripheral blood. The CDR3 here is CASSTGKGTSYEQYF. CDR3 bases: TGTGCCAGTAGTACGGGGAAGGGCACCAGCTACGAGCAGTACTTC.